The 14 T cell receptor beta chains below all came from one sample that was sequenced in a study of blood T cell repertoires in COVID-19. The repertoire was sequenced with immunoSEQ multiplex PCR; TCRdb's copy has only in-frame clones and lacks some. Among roughly 100,000 clones, more than 85% were seen once, and the ten largest hold less than 5.5%. Material for sequencing was peripheral blood. These TCRs come from a man aged 18 to 29 with acute or convalescent COVID-19.

This chain links TRBV2 with TRBJ2-7; 7 bases fit TRBD1. The junction had 15 bases not matched to a gene; V was cut back by 4 bases and J by 0 bases. CDR1 is SNHLY and CDR2 is FYNNEI in the germline V gene. The CDR3 has 18 amino acids. As DNA, the CDR3 is TGTGCCAGCAGTGGATCCTTTAATACAGGGGCCCTCTCCTACGAGCAGTACTTC. This encodes CASSGSFNTGALSYEQYF.

This clone was picked up a small number of times. J is TRBJ1-1 and V is TRBV19; possible D gene TRBD1, 5 bases. The CDR3 consists of 12 residues. V was trimmed by 4 bases and J by 5 bases, leaving 8 bases between them. Germline V lookup: CDR1 LNHDA, CDR2 SQIVND (reference sequence). The CDR3 DNA sequence: TGTGCCAGTAGTAACCGACAGACTGAAGCTTTCTTT. Its protein product is CASSNRQTEAFF.

This chain connects TRBV14 to TRBJ2-1; D is uncertain. CDR3 size: 11 residues. The V end lost 3 bases, the J end lost 12 bases, and 9 bases lay between the germline ends. CDR1 and CDR2 from the germline V gene are SGHDN and FVKESK. This chain's CDR3 is CASSQLTGQFF. CDR3 bases: TGTGCCAGCAGCCAGCTAACGGGGCAGTTCTTC.

The chain employs TRBV27 and TRBJ1-1; a weak D match, TRBD1 (6 bases). The CDR3 contains 13 residues. Deletions cut 5 bases from V and 2 bases from J, with 9 bases between. Germline V gene data show CDR1 as MNHEY and CDR2 as SMNVEV (reference sequence). CDR3 sequence: CASSRTDNTEAFF. The CDR3 nucleotides are TGTGCCAGCAGTCGGACAGACAACACTGAAGCTTTCTTT.

The chain uses TRBV6-5 and TRBJ2-3, with 9 bases identical to TRBD2. The V segment lost 2 bases and the J segment 5 bases; nucleotides outside the gene matches: 5. The CDR3 extends over 15 amino acids. The germline gives CDR1 MNHEY, CDR2 SVGAGI. CDR3 region: CASSYGRGGEDTQYF. The DNA of the CDR3 is TGTGCCAGCAGTTACGGGCGGGGGGGCGAAGATACGCAGTATTTT.

The chain is built from TRBV13 and TRBJ1-1; D is uncertain. CDR1 PRHDT and CDR2 FYEKMQ come from the germline V gene (reference sequence). The V end lost 1 base, the J end lost 7 bases, and 13 bases lay between the germline ends. This CDR3 contains 14 residues. CDR3: CASSLVGQEGEAFF. The CDR3 region has the DNA TGTGCCAGCAGCTTAGTCGGGCAGGAGGGTGAAGCTTTCTTT.

A single count supports this clone. The chain joins TRBV9 to TRBJ1-1, with D possibly TRBD1 on 6 matching bases. There are 13 residues in the CDR3. V shed 4 bases and J shed 3 bases, with 10 bases lying between them. CDR1 and CDR2 (germline): SGDLS, YYNGEE. The CDR3 DNA reads as TGTGCCAGCAGCACAGGGATTTACACTGAAGCTTTCTTT. Residues: CASSTGIYTEAFF.

The V gene is TRBV18, the J gene TRBJ1-4; 7 bases match TRBD1. V shed 5 bases, J shed 8 bases, and the junction held 14 bases outside the gene matches. CDR1 and CDR2 (germline): KGHSH, LQKENI. The CDR3 is 16 residues long. The CDR3 loop is CASSNTGVPLEEKLFF. As DNA, the CDR3 is TGTGCCAGCTCAAATACAGGGGTACCCTTGGAGGAAAAACTGTTTTTT.

The rearrangement joins TRBV9 to TRBJ1-4, with D tentatively TRBD1 (6 bases). The end of the DNA aligns better with TRBJ2-2, so the J call may be wrong. This CDR3 spans 13 amino acids. Germline CDR1 reads SGDLS; CDR2 reads YYNGEE. The CDR3 region has the DNA TGTGCCAGCAGCGTAGAGGGGGACAGGGAGCTGTTTTTT. It encodes CASSVEGDRELFF.

This chain uses TRBV9 with TRBJ1-1; no clear D gene. The ends were cut back, 3 bases at V and 5 bases at J, with 14 bases in the middle. Germline V gene sequence: CDR1 SGDLS, CDR2 YYNGEE. The CDR3 contains 14 residues. The CDR3 bases are TGTGCCAGCAGCGGTCAACGAGAGGCGACTGAAGCTTTCTTT. It is translated as CASSGQREATEAFF.

The chain combines TRBV4-1 with TRBJ1-2; D is undetermined. The germline V gene encodes CDR1 MGHRA and CDR2 YSYEKL. Trimming shortened V by 0 bases and J by 7 bases, and 12 bases separated the two germline ends. The CDR3 is made up of 14 amino acids. The chain's CDR3 is CASSQEGGVLGYTF. In DNA form, the CDR3 reads TGCGCCAGCAGCCAAGAGGGCGGGGTTCTTGGCTACACCTTC.

This sequence joins TRBV3-1 (or the pseudogene TRBV3-2) and TRBJ1-2; 9 bases align to TRBD1. Losses at the gene ends were 0 bases for V and 2 bases for J; bases not matched to a gene: 4. The CDR3 is made up of 16 amino acids. Germline lookup yields CDR1 LGHDT and CDR2 YNNKEL (reference sequence). Written as DNA, the CDR3 is TGTGCCAGCAGCCAAGACCGACAGGGGGTCAACTATGGCTACACCTTC. It is translated as CASSQDRQGVNYGYTF.

The genes are TRBV27 and TRBJ2-5; D perhaps matches TRBD1 (6 bases). In germline, CDR1 is MNHEY, CDR2 SMNVEV (reference sequence). CDR3 size: 18 residues. The V end lost 5 bases, the J end lost 5 bases, and 27 bases lay between the germline ends. The CDR3 loop is CASSKYGVTGDSGETQYF. CDR3 DNA sequence: TGTGCCAGCAGTAAATATGGGGTGACAGGCGATTCTGGGGAGACCCAGTACTTC.

V usage is TRBV5-8 and J usage is TRBJ2-1; maybe TRBD1 (5 bases). This CDR3 has 15 residues. The V end lost 0 bases, the J end lost 4 bases, and 11 bases lay between the germline ends. From germline, CDR1 is SGHTS and CDR2 YDEGEE. In DNA form, the CDR3 reads TGTGCCAGCAGCTTGGGGCGGACACTTTACAATGAGCAGTTCTTC. It yields the protein CASSLGRTLYNEQFF.